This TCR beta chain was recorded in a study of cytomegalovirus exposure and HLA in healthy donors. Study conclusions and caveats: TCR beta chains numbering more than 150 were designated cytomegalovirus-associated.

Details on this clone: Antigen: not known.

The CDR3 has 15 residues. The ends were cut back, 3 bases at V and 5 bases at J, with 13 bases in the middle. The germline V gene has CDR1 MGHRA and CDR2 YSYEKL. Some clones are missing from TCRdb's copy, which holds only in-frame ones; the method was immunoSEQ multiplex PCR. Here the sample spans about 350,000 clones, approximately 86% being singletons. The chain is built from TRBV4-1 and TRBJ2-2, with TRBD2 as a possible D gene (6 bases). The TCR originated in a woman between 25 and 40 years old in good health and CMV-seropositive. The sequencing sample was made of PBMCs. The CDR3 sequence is CASSQGLGGTGELFF. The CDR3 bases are TGCGCCAGCAGCCAGGGCCTGGGGGGAACCGGGGAGCTGTTTTTT.